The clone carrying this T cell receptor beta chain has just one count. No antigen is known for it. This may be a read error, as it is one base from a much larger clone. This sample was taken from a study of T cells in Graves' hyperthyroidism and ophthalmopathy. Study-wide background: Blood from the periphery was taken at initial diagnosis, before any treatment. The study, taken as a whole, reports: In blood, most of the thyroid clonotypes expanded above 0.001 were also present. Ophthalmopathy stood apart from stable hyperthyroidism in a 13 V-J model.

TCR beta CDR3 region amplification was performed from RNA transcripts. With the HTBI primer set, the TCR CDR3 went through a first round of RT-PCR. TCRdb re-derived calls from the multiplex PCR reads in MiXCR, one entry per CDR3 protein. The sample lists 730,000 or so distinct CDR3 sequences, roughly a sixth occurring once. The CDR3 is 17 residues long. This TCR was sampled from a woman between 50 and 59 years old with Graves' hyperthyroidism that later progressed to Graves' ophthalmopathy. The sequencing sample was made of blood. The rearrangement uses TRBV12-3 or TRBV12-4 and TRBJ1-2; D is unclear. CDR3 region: CASSPPTMGVANDGYTF. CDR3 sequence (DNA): TGTGCCAGCAGTCCCCCAACGATGGGTGTAGCTAACGATGGCTACACCTTC.